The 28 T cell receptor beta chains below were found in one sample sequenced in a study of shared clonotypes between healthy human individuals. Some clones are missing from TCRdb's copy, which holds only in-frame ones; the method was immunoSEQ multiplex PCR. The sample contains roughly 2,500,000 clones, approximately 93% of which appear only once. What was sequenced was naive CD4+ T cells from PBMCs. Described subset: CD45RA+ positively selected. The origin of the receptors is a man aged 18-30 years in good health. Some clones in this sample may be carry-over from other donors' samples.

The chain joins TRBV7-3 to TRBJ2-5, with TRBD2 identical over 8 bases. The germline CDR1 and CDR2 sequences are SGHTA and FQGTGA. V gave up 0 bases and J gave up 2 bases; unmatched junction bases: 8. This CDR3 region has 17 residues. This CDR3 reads CASSLTGASGPQETQYF. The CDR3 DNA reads TGTGCCAGCAGCTTAACGGGAGCTAGCGGGCCTCAAGAGACCCAGTACTTC.

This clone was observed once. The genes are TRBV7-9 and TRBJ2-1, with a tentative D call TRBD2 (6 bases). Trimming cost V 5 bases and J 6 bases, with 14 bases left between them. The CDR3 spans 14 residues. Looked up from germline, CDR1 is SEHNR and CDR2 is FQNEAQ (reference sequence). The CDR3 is CASSLLGLLNEQFF. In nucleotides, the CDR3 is TGTGCCAGCAGCCTCCTGGGACTCCTCAATGAGCAGTTCTTC.

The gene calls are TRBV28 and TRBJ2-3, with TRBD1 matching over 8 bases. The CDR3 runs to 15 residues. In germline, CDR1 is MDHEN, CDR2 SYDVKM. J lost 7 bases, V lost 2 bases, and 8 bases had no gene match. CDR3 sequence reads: CASSLLRTGHYTQYF. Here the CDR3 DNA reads TGTGCCAGCAGTTTACTACGGACAGGGCATTATACGCAGTATTTT.

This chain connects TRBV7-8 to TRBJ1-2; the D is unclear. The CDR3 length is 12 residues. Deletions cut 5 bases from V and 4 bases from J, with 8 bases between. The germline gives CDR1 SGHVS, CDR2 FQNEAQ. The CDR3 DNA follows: TGTGCCAGCAGCCCGGCATTCTATGGCTACACCTTC. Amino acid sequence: CASSPAFYGYTF.

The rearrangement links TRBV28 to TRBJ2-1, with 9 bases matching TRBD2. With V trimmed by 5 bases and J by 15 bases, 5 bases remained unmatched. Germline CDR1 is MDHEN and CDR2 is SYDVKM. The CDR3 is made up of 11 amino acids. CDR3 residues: CASSPREGAFF. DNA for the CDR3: TGTGCCAGCAGTCCGCGGGAGGGGGCGTTCTTC. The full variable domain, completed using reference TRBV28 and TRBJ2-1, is DVKVTQSSRYLVKRTGEKVFLECVQDMDHENMFWYRQDPGLGLRLIYFSYDVKMKEKGDIPEGYSVSREKKERFSLILESASTNQTSMYLCASSPREGAFFGPGTRLTVL.

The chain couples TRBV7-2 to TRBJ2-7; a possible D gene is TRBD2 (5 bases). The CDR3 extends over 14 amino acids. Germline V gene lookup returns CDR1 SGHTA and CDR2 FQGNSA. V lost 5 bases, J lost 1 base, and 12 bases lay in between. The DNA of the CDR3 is TGTGCCAGCAGCCCAAGGACTCGGTCCTACGAGCAGTACTTC. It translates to CASSPRTRSYEQYF.

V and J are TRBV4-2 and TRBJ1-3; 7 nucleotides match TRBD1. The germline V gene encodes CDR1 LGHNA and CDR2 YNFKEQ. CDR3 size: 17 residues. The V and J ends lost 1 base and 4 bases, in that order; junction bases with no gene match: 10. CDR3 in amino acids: CASSQATTGSGGNTIYF. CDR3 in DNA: TGTGCCAGCAGCCAAGCTACGACAGGGTCAGGAGGAAACACCATATATTTT.

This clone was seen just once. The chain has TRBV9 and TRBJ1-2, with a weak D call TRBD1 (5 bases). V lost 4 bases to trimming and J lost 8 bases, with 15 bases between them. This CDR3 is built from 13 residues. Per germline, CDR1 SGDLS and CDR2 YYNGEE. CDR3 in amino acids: CASSIGAFGGYTF. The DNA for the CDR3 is TGTGCCAGCAGCATCGGGGCTTTTGGCGGCTACACCTTC. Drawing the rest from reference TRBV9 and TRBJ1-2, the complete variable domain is DSGVTQTPKHLITATGQRVTLRCSPRSGDLSVYWYQQSLDQGLQFLIQYYNGEERAKGNILERFSAQQFPDLHSELNLSSLELGDSALYFCASSIGAFGGYTFGSGTRLTVV.

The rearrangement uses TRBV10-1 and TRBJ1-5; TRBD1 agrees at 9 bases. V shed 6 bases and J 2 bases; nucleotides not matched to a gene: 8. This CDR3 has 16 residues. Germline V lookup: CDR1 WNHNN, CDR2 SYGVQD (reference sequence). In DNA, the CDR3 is TGCGCCAGCAGGGATACAGGGGGCTGGGGCAATCAGCCCCAGCATTTT. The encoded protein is CASRDTGGWGNQPQHF.

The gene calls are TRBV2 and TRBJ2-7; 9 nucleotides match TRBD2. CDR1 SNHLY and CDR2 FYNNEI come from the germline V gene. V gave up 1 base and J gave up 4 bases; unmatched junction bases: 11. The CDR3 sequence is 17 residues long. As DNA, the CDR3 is TGTGCCAGCAGTGAAGGGCTAGCGGGACGAACCGTTTACGAGCAGTACTTC. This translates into CASSEGLAGRTVYEQYF.

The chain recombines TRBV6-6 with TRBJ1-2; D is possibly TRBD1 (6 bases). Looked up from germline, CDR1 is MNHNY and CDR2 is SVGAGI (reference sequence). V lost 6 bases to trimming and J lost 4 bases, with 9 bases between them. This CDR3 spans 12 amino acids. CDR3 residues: CASSGQPYGYTF. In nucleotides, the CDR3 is TGTGCCAGCAGCGGACAGCCCTATGGCTACACCTTC.

As DNA, the CDR3 is TGTGCCAGCAGTGAAGTAGCAGGGACAGATTTCTACGAGCAGTACTTC. It encodes CASSEVAGTDFYEQYF. The chain couples TRBV6-1 to TRBJ2-7; 7 bases line up with TRBD1. The CDR3 length is 16 residues. Trimming took 1 base from V and 3 from J; bases not matched to a gene: 9. The V gene's germline CDR1 is MNHNS and CDR2 SASEGT.

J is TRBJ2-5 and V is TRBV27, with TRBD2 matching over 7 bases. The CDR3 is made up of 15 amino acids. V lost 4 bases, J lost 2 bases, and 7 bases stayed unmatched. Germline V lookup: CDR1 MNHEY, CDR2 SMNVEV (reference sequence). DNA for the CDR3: TGTGCCAGCAGTTCCGGGGGGACTTCTCAAGAGACCCAGTACTTC. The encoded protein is CASSSGGTSQETQYF.

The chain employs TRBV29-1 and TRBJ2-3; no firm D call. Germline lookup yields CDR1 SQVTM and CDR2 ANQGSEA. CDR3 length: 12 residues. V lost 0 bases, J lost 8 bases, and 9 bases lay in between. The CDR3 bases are TGCAGCGTTGAAGATGTGAGTACTACGCAGTATTTT. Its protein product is CSVEDVSTTQYF.

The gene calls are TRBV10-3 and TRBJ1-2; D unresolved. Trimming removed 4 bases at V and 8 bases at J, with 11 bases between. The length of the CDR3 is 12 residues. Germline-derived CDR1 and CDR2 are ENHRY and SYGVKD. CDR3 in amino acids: CAISGIEGGYTF. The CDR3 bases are TGTGCCATCAGTGGGATCGAGGGCGGCTACACCTTC.

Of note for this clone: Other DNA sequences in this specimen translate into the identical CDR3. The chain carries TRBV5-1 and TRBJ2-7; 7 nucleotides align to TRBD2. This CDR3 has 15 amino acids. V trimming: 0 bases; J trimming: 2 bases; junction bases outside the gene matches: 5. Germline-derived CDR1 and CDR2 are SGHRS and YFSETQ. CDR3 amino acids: CASSLATGGPYEQYF. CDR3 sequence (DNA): TGCGCCAGCAGCTTGGCCACGGGAGGCCCCTACGAGCAGTACTTC.

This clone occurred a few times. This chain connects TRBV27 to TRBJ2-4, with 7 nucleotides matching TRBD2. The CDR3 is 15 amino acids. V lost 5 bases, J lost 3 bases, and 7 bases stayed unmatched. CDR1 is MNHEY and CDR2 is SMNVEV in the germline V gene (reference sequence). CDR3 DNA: TGTGCCAGCAGTCCGCTGGGGGGGTACAAAAACATTCAGTACTTC. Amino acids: CASSPLGGYKNIQYF.

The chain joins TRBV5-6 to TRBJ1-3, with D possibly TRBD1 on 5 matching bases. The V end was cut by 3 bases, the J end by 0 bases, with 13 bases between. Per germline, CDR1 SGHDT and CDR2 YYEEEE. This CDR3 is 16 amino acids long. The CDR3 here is CASSSMGRFSGNTIYF. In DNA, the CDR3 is TGTGCCAGCAGCTCGATGGGACGATTCTCTGGAAACACCATATATTTT.

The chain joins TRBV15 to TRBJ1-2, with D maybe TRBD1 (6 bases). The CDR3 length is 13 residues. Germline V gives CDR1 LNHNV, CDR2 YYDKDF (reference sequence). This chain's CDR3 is CAKGGAGAFGYTF. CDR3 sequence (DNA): TGTGCTAAGGGTGGGGCAGGGGCTTTTGGCTACACCTTC. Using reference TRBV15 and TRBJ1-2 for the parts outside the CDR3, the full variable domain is DAMVIQNPRYQVTQFGKPVTLSCSQTLNHNVMYWYQQKSSQAPKLLFHYYDKDFNNEADTPDNFQSRRPNTSFCFLDIRSPGLGDTAMYLCAKGGAGAFGYTFGSGTRLTVV.

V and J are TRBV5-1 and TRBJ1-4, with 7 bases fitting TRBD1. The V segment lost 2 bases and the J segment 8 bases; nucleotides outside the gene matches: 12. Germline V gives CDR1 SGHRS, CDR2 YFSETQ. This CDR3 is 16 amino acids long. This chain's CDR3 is CASSFLSAGGMEKLFF. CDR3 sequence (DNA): TGCGCCAGCAGCTTTTTATCCGCAGGGGGAATGGAAAAACTGTTTTTT. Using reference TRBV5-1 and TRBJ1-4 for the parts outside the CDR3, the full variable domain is KAGVTQTPRYLIKTRGQQVTLSCSPISGHRSVSWYQQTPGQGLQFLFEYFSETQRNKGNFPGRFSGRQFSNSRSEMNVSTLELGDSALYLCASSFLSAGGMEKLFFGSGTQLSVL.

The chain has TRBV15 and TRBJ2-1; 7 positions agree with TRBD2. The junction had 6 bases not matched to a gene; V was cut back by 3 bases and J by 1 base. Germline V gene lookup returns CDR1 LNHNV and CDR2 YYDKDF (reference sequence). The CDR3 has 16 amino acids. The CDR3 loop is CATSRGGTASYNEQFF. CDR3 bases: TGTGCCACCAGCAGGGGAGGGACGGCTTCCTACAATGAGCAGTTCTTC.

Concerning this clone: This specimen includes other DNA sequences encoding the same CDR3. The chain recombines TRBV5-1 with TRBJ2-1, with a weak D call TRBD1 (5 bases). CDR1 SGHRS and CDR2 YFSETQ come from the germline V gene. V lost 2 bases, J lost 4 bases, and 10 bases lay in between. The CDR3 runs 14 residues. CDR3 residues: CASSFDSLYNEQFF. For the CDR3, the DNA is TGCGCCAGCAGCTTCGACAGTTTATACAATGAGCAGTTCTTC.

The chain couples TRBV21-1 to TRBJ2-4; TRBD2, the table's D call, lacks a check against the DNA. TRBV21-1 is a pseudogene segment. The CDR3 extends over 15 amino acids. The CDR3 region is CASSKERVAKNIQYF. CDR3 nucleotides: TGTGCCAGCAGCAAAGAACGGGTGGCCAAAAACATTCAGTACTTC.

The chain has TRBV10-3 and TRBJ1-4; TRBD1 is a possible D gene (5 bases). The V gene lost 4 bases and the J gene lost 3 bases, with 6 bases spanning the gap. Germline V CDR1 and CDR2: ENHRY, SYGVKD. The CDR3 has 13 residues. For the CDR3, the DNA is TGTGCCATCAGTGGGGACCCTAATGAAAAACTGTTTTTT. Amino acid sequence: CAISGDPNEKLFF.

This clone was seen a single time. The CDR3 region has the DNA TGTGCCAGCAGTTACTCCAGGACAGGGACGGGTGAAAAACTGTTTTTT. Protein: CASSYSRTGTGEKLFF. The rearrangement joins TRBV6-6 to TRBJ1-4; 8 nucleotides line up with TRBD1. Trimming cost V 0 bases and J 7 bases; bases outside gene matches: 7. Germline lookup yields CDR1 MNHNY and CDR2 SVGAGI (reference sequence). CDR3 length: 16 residues.

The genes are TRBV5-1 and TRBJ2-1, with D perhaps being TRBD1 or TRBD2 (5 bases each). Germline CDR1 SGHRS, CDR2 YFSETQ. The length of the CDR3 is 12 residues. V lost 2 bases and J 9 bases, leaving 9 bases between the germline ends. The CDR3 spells CASSFWGTEQFF. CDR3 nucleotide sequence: TGCGCCAGCAGCTTTTGGGGGACTGAGCAGTTCTTC.

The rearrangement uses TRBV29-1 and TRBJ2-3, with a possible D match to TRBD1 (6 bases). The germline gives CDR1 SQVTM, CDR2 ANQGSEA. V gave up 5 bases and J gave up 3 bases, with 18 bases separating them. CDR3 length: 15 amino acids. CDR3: CSVYRSRDKTDTQYF. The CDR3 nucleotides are TGCAGCGTTTATCGTTCACGGGACAAAACAGATACGCAGTATTTT.

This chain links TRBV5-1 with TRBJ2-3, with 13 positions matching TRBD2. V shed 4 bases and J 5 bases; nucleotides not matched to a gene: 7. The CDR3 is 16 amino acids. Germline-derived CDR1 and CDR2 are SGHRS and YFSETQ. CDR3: CASSRTSGSFEDTQYF. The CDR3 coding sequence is TGCGCCAGCAGCCGGACTAGCGGGAGTTTCGAAGATACGCAGTATTTT.